This TCR beta chain was captured by sequencing in a study of cytomegalovirus exposure and HLA in healthy donors. The PCR was carried out with 60 Vbeta primers and 13 Jbeta primers. Some clones are missing from TCRdb's copy, which holds only in-frame ones; the method was immunoSEQ multiplex PCR. The sample includes approximately 96,000 clones. The source of this sequence is a girl under 18 in good health and CMV-seropositive. What was sequenced was PBMCs.

The CDR3 region has the DNA TGCGCCAGCAGCCACCCAGGCAGCGGAAATGAGCAGTTCTTC. Translation: CASSHPGSGNEQFF. J is TRBJ2-1 and V is TRBV4-3; tentatively, D is TRBD2 (5 bases). Per germline, CDR1 LGHNA and CDR2 YSLEER. The CDR3 runs to 14 residues. V gave up 3 bases and J gave up 7 bases, with 13 bases separating them.